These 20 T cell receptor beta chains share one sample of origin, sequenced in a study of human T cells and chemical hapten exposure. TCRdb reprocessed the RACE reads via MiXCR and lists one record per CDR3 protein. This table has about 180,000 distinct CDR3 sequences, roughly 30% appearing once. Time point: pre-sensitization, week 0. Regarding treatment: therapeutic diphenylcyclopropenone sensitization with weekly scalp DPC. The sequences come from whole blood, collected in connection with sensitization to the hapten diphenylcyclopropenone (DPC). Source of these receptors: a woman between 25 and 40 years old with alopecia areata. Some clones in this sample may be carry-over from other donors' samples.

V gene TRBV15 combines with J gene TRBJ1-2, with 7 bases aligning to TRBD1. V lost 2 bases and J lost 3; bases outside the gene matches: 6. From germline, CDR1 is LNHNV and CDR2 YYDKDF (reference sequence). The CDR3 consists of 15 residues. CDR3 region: CATSRRTGQDYGYTF. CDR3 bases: TGTGCCACCAGCAGACGAACCGGACAGGACTATGGCTACACCTTC.

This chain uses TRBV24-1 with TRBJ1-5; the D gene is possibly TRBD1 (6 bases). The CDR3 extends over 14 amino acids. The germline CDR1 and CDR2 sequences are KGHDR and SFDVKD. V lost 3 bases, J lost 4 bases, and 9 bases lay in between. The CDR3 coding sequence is TGTGCCACCAGTGATACAGGGAAGAATCAGCCCCAGCATTTT. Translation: CATSDTGKNQPQHF.

This CDR3 is CSARRKLGSYEQYF. The CDR3 nucleotides read TGCAGTGCTCGGCGGAAATTGGGTTCCTACGAGCAGTACTTC. This rearrangement joins TRBV20-1 to TRBJ2-7; D unclear. Germline lookup yields CDR1 DFQATT and CDR2 SNEGSKA (reference sequence). This CDR3 contains 14 residues. Trimming removed 5 bases at V and 1 base at J, with 15 bases between.

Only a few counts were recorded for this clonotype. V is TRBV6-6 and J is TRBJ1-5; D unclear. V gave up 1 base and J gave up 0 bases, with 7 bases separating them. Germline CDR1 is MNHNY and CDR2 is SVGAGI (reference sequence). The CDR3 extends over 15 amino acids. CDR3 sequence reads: CASSYLKHSNQPQHF. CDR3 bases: TGTGCCAGCAGTTACTTAAAGCATAGCAATCAGCCCCAGCATTTT.

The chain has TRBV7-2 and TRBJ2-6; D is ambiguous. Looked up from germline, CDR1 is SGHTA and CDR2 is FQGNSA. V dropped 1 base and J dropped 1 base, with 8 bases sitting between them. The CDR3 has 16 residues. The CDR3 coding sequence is TGTGCCAGCAGCTTAGGATTTAAGTCTGGGGCCAACGTCCTGACTTTC. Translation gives CASSLGFKSGANVLTF.

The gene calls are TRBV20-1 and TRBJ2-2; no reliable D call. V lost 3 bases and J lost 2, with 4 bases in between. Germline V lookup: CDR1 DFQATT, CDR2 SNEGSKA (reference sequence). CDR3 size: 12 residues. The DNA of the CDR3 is TGCAGTGCTAGCTTAAACACCGGGGAGCTGTTTTTT. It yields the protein CSASLNTGELFF.

DNA for the CDR3: TGCAGTGCTAATATCCGGGGGGCGCGTACTGAAGCTTTCTTT. The encoded protein is CSANIRGARTEAFF. The rearrangement links TRBV20-1 to TRBJ1-1, with TRBD1 as a possible D gene (6 bases). CDR1 DFQATT and CDR2 SNEGSKA come from the germline V gene (reference sequence). V dropped 4 bases and J dropped 5 bases, with 17 bases sitting between them. The CDR3 is made up of 14 amino acids.

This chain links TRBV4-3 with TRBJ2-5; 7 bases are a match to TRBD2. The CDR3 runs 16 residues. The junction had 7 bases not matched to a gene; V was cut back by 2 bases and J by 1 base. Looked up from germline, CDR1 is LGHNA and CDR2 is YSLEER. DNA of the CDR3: TGCGCCAGCAGCCAACAATGGCGGGGGACCCAAGAGACCCAGTACTTC. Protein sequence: CASSQQWRGTQETQYF.

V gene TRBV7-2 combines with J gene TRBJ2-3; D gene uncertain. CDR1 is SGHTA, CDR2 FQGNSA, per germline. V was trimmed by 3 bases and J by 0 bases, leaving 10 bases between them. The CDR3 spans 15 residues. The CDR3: CASSFRKPSTDTQYF. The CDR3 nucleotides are TGTGCCAGCAGCTTCAGGAAACCTAGCACAGATACGCAGTATTTT. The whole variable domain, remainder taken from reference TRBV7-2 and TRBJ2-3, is GAGVSQSPSNKVTEKGKDVELRCDPISGHTALYWYRQSLGQGLEFLIYFQGNSAPDKSGLPSDRFSAERTGGSVSTLTIQRTQQEDSAVYLCASSFRKPSTDTQYFGPGTRLTVL.

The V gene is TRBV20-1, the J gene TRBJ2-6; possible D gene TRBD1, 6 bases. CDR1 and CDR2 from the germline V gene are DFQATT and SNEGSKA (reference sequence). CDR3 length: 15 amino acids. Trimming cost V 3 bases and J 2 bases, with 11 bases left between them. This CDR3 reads CSARMTGTGANVLTF. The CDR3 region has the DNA TGCAGTGCTAGGATGACAGGTACTGGGGCCAACGTCCTGACTTTC.

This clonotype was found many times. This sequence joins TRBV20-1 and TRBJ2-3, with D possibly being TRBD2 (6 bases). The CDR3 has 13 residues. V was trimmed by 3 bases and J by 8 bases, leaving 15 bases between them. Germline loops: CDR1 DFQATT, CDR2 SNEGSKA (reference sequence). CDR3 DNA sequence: TGCAGTGCTAGGGTTGGGACTTTTTCTACGCAGTATTTT. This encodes CSARVGTFSTQYF.

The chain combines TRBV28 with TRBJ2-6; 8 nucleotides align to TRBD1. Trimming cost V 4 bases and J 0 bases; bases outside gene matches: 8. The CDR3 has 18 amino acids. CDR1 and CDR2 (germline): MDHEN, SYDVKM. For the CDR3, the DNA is TGTGCCAGCAGTTCTGGACAGGGTCCTTACTCTGGGGCCAACGTCCTGACTTTC. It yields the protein CASSSGQGPYSGANVLTF.

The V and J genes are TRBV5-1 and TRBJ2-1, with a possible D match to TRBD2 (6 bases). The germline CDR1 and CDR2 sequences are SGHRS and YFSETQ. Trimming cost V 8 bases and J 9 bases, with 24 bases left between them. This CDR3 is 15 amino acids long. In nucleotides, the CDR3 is TGCGCCAGTCGGGGGACGGGCAGGGATTCCGGTGAGCAGTTCTTC. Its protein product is CASRGTGRDSGEQFF. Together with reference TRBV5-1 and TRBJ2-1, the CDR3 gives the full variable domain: KAGVTQTPRYLIKTRGQQVTLSCSPISGHRSVSWYQQTPGQGLQFLFEYFSETQRNKGNFPGRFSGRQFSNSRSEMNVSTLELGDSALYLCASRGTGRDSGEQFFGPGTRLTVL.

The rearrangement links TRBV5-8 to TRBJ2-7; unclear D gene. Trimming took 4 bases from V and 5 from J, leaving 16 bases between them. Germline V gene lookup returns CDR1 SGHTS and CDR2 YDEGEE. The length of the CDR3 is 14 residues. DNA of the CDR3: TGTGCCAGCAGCCCCGACCGCCTATGGGACGAGCAGTACTTC. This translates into CASSPDRLWDEQYF.

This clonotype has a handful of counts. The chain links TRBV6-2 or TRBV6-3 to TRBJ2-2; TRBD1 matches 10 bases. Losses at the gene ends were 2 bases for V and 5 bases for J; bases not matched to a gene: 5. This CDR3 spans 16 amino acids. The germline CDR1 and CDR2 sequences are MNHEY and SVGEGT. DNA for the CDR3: TGTGCCAGCAGTTACCAGGGACAGGGGCTAACCGGGGAGCTGTTTTTT. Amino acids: CASSYQGQGLTGELFF.

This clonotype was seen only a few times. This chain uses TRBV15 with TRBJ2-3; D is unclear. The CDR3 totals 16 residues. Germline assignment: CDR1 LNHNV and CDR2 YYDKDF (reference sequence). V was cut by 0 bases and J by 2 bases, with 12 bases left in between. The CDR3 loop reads CATSRDSVDSTDTQYF. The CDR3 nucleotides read TGTGCCACCAGCAGAGATAGTGTGGATTCCACAGATACGCAGTATTTT.

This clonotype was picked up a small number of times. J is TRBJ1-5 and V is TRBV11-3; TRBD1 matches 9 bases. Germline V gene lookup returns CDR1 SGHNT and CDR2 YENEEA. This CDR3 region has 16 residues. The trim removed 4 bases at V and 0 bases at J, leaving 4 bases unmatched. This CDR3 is CASSSQGAHSNQPQHF. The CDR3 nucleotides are TGTGCCAGCAGCTCACAGGGGGCGCATAGCAATCAGCCCCAGCATTTT.

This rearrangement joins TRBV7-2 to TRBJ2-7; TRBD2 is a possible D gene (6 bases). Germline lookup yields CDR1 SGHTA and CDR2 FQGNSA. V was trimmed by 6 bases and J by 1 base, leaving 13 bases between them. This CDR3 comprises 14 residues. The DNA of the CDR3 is TGTGCCAGCAGGTGGTCAGGGACTTCCTACGAGCAGTACTTC. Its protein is CASRWSGTSYEQYF.

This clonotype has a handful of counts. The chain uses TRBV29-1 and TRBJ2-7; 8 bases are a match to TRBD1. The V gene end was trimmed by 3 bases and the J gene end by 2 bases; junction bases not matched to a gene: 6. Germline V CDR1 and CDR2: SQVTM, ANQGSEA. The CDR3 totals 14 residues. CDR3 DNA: TGCAGCGTTGATACGGGGACAGGAACCTACGAGCAGTACTTC. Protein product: CSVDTGTGTYEQYF.

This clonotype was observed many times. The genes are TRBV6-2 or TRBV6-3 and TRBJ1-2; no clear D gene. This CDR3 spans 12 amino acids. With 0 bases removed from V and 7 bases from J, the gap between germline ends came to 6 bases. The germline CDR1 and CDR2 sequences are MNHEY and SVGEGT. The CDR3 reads CASSYSIGGYTF. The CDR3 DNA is TGTGCCAGCAGTTACTCGATCGGTGGCTACACCTTC.